This is a list of T cell receptor beta chains from one sample in a study of cytomegalovirus exposure and HLA in healthy donors. Only in-frame clones appear in the TCRdb table, and some are missing; sequencing was by immunoSEQ multiplex PCR. The sample lists over 250,000 clones, approximately 86% seen once, with roughly 1.1% in the top ten. Sequenced material: PBMCs. Every receptor here comes from a woman in her twenties or thirties in good health and CMV-seropositive. Each CDR3 is given with its conserved first and last residue. A D gene is named only where the DNA matches it firmly. Clone size is stated in some rows and not others, as once, few, many or a class when expanded.

j_call clone_size v_call d_call cdr3_aa cdr3_nt
TRBJ1-5 - TRBV9 - CASSVEDGLGQPQHF TGTGCCAGCAGCGTAGAAGACGGGTTGGGTCAGCCCCAGCATTTT
TRBJ2-3 - TRBV29-1 - CSFDSTDTQYF TGCAGCTTCGACAGCACAGATACGCAGTATTTT
TRBJ2-1 - TRBV18 TRBD2 CASSPGLAGGYNEQFF TGTGCCAGCTCACCAGGACTAGCGGGAGGTTACAATGAGCAGTTCTTC
TRBJ1-3 once TRBV4-2 - CASSQGTSSGNTIYF TGTGCCAGCAGCCAAGGAACGAGCTCTGGAAACACCATATATTTT
TRBJ1-4 - TRBV28 TRBD1 CASSITGGGEKLFF TGTGCCAGCAGCATAACAGGGGGAGGTGAAAAACTGTTTTTT
TRBJ2-1 once TRBV9 TRBD1 CASSAPTGEDEQFF TGTGCCAGCAGCGCACCGACAGGGGAGGATGAGCAGTTCTTC
TRBJ2-5 - TRBV18 - CASSPRFIQETQYF TGTGCCAGCTCACCCCGGTTCATCCAAGAGACCCAGTACTTC
TRBJ2-2 - TRBV7-9 TRBD2 CASSPSGRATGELFF TGTGCCAGCAGCCCCAGCGGGAGGGCCACCGGGGAGCTGTTTTTT
TRBJ1-1 - TRBV9 - CASSVGGRNTEAFF TGTGCCAGCAGCGTAGGTGGACGGAACACTGAAGCTTTCTTT
TRBJ2-7 - TRBV27 TRBD1 CASSPRTGGYNEQYF TGTGCCAGCAGTCCGCGGACAGGGGGCTACAACGAGCAGTACTTC
TRBJ2-2 once TRBV7-2 - CASSLKRGTGELFF TGTGCCAGCAGCTTGAAAAGGGGCACCGGGGAGCTGTTTTTT
TRBJ2-5 - TRBV19 - CASSIALQETQYF TGTGCCAGTAGTATAGCCTTACAAGAGACCCAGTACTTC
TRBJ1-2 - TRBV5-4 - CASSLVDGGSRSYTF TGTGCCAGCAGCTTGGTCGATGGGGGATCTCGTAGCTACACCTTC
TRBJ1-1 - TRBV6-1 - CASSGGAGTEAFF TGTGCCAGCAGTGGGGGGGCAGGGACTGAAGCTTTCTTT
TRBJ2-7 once TRBV27 - CASSFPGREQYF TGTGCCAGCAGTTTCCCCGGTCGGGAGCAGTACTTC
TRBJ2-7 - TRBV7-6 - CASSLGTEGGEQYF TGTGCCAGCAGCTTAGGAACCGAAGGGGGCGAGCAGTACTTC
TRBJ2-7 - TRBV28 - CASIVGRHTPWRVYEQYF TGTGCCAGCATTGTTGGTCGTCACACTCCATGGAGGGTCTACGAGCAGTACTTC
TRBJ2-3 - TRBV5-1 TRBD1 CASSRGQGTSTDTQYF TGCGCCAGCAGCAGGGGACAGGGAACTAGCACAGATACGCAGTATTTT
TRBJ2-3 - TRBV5-6 - CASSLAVNTQYF TGTGCCAGCAGCTTAGCGGTGAATACGCAGTATTTT
TRBJ2-7 - TRBV5-4 TRBD1 CASSLNRGFRYEQYF TGTGCCAGCAGCTTAAACAGGGGGTTCCGCTACGAGCAGTACTTC
TRBJ2-2 - TRBV4-1 - CASSQHLKDPDGELFF TGCGCCAGCAGCCAACACCTTAAAGACCCTGACGGGGAGCTGTTTTTT
TRBJ1-2 - TRBV29-1 - CSAQKDSTYGYTF TGCAGCGCGCAAAAGGACAGCACCTATGGCTACACCTTC
TRBJ2-5 once TRBV6-5 - CASSSNREGTQYF TGTGCCAGCAGTTCCAACAGGGAGGGGACCCAGTACTTC
TRBJ2-7 - TRBV5-4 TRBD2 CASSFVAGAYEQYF TGTGCCAGCAGCTTTGTAGCGGGAGCCTACGAGCAGTACTTC
TRBJ1-1 - TRBV1 - CTSSQDLPGTNTEAFF TGCACCAGCAGCCAAGATCTCCCGGGGACGAACACTGAAGCTTTCTTT
TRBJ1-2 - TRBV5-6 - CASSLGGVGYYGYTF TGTGCCAGCAGCTTGGGAGGCGTGGGGTACTATGGCTACACCTTC
TRBJ2-7 - TRBV9 - CASSATGRVHEQYF TGTGCCAGCAGCGCAACAGGGAGGGTCCACGAGCAGTACTTC
TRBJ2-7 - TRBV6-1 - CASSEGREQYF TGTGCCAGCAGTGAAGGGAGGGAGCAGTACTTC
TRBJ2-2 - TRBV25-1 - CASGTLNTGELFF TGTGCCAGTGGGACACTGAACACCGGGGAGCTGTTTTTT
TRBJ1-4 - TRBV15 - CATSRENEKLFF TGTGCCACCAGCAGAGAGAATGAAAAACTGTTTTTT
TRBJ2-2 - TRBV29-1 - CSVEVASGDTGELFF TGCAGCGTTGAAGTGGCTTCGGGGGACACCGGGGAGCTGTTTTTT
TRBJ1-2 - TRBV13 TRBD1 CASSSTGQVYGYTF TGTGCCAGCAGCTCAACGGGACAGGTGTATGGCTACACCTTC
TRBJ1-1 - TRBV4-3 - CASSQGRGALNTEAFF TGCGCCAGCAGCCAAGGTCGCGGTGCCCTGAACACTGAAGCTTTCTTT
TRBJ2-3 - TRBV27 TRBD2 CASSTPWRGVTDTQYF TGTGCCAGCAGTACCCCTTGGCGGGGGGTCACAGATACGCAGTATTTT
TRBJ1-2 - TRBV6-4 - CASNGTSLDGYTF TGTGCCAGCAATGGGACTTCTCTAGATGGCTACACCTTC
TRBJ2-3 - TRBV7-9 TRBD2 CASSQLAGTSTDTQYF TGTGCCAGCAGCCAACTAGCGGGAACTAGCACAGATACGCAGTATTTT
TRBJ2-3 - TRBV6-1 - CASGDWWASTDTQYF TGTGCCAGCGGGGATTGGTGGGCTAGCACAGATACGCAGTATTTT
TRBJ2-3 - TRBV25-1 - CASSVQGSADTQYF TGTGCCAGCAGTGTGCAGGGAAGCGCAGATACGCAGTATTTT
TRBJ1-2 - TRBV4-3 - CASSQVGTPLYGYTF TGCGCCAGCAGCCAAGTTGGGACACCTCTCTATGGCTACACCTTC
TRBJ2-1 - TRBV30 - CGRGIDNEQFF TGTGGACGCGGGATTGACAATGAGCAGTTCTTC
TRBJ1-1 - TRBV7-8 - CASSLAQKNTEAFF TGTGCCAGCAGCTTAGCGCAGAAGAACACTGAAGCTTTCTTT
TRBJ2-3 - TRBV2 TRBD2 CARLAASTDTQYF TGTGCCAGACTAGCGGCTAGCACAGATACGCAGTATTTT
TRBJ2-1 - TRBV14 - CASSQVSLNEQFF TGTGCCAGCAGCCAAGTCTCCCTCAATGAGCAGTTCTTC
TRBJ2-6 - TRBV6-5 - CASSRNSGANVLTF TGTGCCAGCAGTCGAAACTCTGGGGCCAACGTCCTGACTTTC
TRBJ1-5 few TRBV28 - CASSSGNQPQHF TGTGCCAGCAGTTCAGGCAATCAGCCCCAGCATTTT
TRBJ2-2 - TRBV2 TRBD1 CASGTGRGDTGELFF TGTGCCAGCGGGACAGGTCGTGGGGACACCGGGGAGCTGTTTTTT
TRBJ1-2 - TRBV30 TRBD1 CAWSPTGAGYTF TGTGCCTGGAGTCCAACAGGGGCCGGCTACACCTTC
TRBJ2-7 - TRBV5-1 TRBD2 CASSYTSGSSYEQYF TGCGCCAGCAGCTATACTAGCGGGAGCTCCTACGAGCAGTACTTC
TRBJ2-5 once TRBV7-6 - CASSLEGGRGETQYF TGTGCCAGCAGCTTAGAAGGAGGGAGGGGGGAGACCCAGTACTTC
TRBJ2-1 - TRBV7-2 TRBD2 CASSLMSGIYNEQFF TGTGCCAGCAGCTTAATGAGCGGGATTTACAATGAGCAGTTCTTC
TRBJ1-5 - TRBV28 - CASSLLQSNQPQHF TGTGCCAGCAGTTTATTACAGAGCAATCAGCCCCAGCATTTT
TRBJ2-7 - TRBV11-2 TRBD1 CASSARDRGTYEQYF TGTGCCAGCAGCGCCCGGGACAGGGGGACCTACGAGCAGTACTTC